Each of the 22 T cell receptor beta chains below was sequenced from the same sample in a study of shared clonotypes between healthy human individuals. Assay used: immunoSEQ multiplex PCR; TCRdb lists only in-frame clones, some missing. Among 2 million to 2.5 million clones, approximately 95% were seen once, and the ten largest hold 0.35% to 0.45%. The sample was naive CD4+ T cells from PBMCs. Sample subset: CD45RA+ positively selected. These receptors all come from a man between 18 and 35 years old in good health. Some clones in this sample may be carry-over from other donors' samples.

V gene TRBV7-2 combines with J gene TRBJ2-1, with TRBD2 matching 8 bases. The CDR3 spans 15 residues. J gave up 7 bases and V 5 bases, and 10 bases lay outside the gene matches. Germline V gives CDR1 SGHTA, CDR2 FQGNSA. The CDR3 is CASSRTSQRWNEQFF. As DNA, the CDR3 is TGTGCCAGCAGCAGGACTAGCCAAAGATGGAATGAGCAGTTCTTC.

The rearrangement uses TRBV6-1 and TRBJ2-3, with 10 nucleotides matching TRBD1. This CDR3 is 14 amino acids long. J lost 3 bases, V lost 4 bases, and 1 base had no gene match. From germline, CDR1 is MNHNS and CDR2 SASEGT. The CDR3: CASSADRGTDTQYF. The DNA for the CDR3 is TGTGCCAGCAGTGCGGACAGGGGGACAGATACGCAGTATTTT.

CDR3 coding DNA: TGTGCCAGCAGACAGGGTCTGAACACTGAAGCTTTCTTT. It encodes CASRQGLNTEAFF. The chain links TRBV5-4 to TRBJ1-1; D possibly corresponds to TRBD1 (6 bases). There are 13 residues in the CDR3. Trimming stripped 5 bases from V and 0 bases from J, with 8 bases between. Germline lookup yields CDR1 SGHNT and CDR2 YYREEE (reference sequence).

The chain recombines TRBV30 with TRBJ1-2; 9 positions agree with TRBD1. The V segment lost 7 bases and the J segment 8 bases; nucleotides outside the gene matches: 11. Germline V gives CDR1 GTSNPN, CDR2 SVGIG (reference sequence). The CDR3 extends over 13 amino acids. CDR3 in DNA: TGTGCCTACTCCACCCGGGACAGGGAAGGCTACACCTTC. Its protein product is CAYSTRDREGYTF. Supplemented by reference TRBV30 and TRBJ1-2, the full variable domain reads SQTIHQWPATLVQPVGSPLSLECTVEGTSNPNLYWYRQAAGRGLQLLFYSVGIGQISSEVPQNLSASRPQDRQFILSSKKLLLSDSGFYLCAYSTRDREGYTFGSGTRLTVV.

This clone was seen more than once but under ten times. The J gene is TRBJ1-1, the V gene TRBV4-1, with D maybe TRBD1 (5 bases). The length of the CDR3 is 14 residues. The V end lost 2 bases, the J end lost 2 bases, and 9 bases lay between the germline ends. Germline CDR1 reads MGHRA; CDR2 reads YSYEKL. This CDR3 reads CASSQIGANTEAFF. The CDR3 DNA sequence: TGCGCCAGCAGCCAAATAGGGGCTAACACTGAAGCTTTCTTT.

The chain carries TRBV7-7 and TRBJ2-5; TRBD1 matches at 8 bases. Germline CDR1 reads SSHAT; CDR2 reads FNYEAQ (reference sequence). The V gene end was trimmed by 5 bases and the J gene end by 5 bases; junction bases not matched to a gene: 10. CDR3 length: 15 residues. The CDR3 loop is CASSRETGAWETQYF. The DNA of the CDR3 is TGTGCCAGCAGCAGGGAGACAGGGGCTTGGGAGACCCAGTACTTC. Full variable domain (missing parts from reference TRBV7-7 and TRBJ2-5): GAGVSQSPRYKVTKRGQDVTLRCDPISSHATLYWYQQALGQGPEFLTYFNYEAQPDKSGLPSDRFSAERPEGSISTLTIQRTEQRDSAMYRCASSRETGAWETQYFGPGTRLLVL.

This clone was observed once. V is TRBV10-3 and J is TRBJ2-7; the D gene is possibly TRBD1 (5 bases). Germline CDR1 and CDR2: ENHRY and SYGVKD. The ends were cut back, 7 bases at V and 0 bases at J, with 10 bases in the middle. The CDR3 spans 13 residues. The CDR3 sequence is CAINKGISYEQYF. In DNA, the CDR3 is TGTGCCATCAATAAGGGGATCTCCTACGAGCAGTACTTC.

The CDR3 sequence: CAGPCSGISYEQYF. CDR3 coding DNA: TGTGCCGGACCCTGTTCGGGAATTTCCTACGAGCAGTACTTC. The chain couples TRBV6-5 to TRBJ2-7; D is possibly TRBD2 (5 bases). The CDR3 is 14 residues long. CDR1 and CDR2 from the germline V gene are MNHEY and SVGAGI. Trimming shortened V by 11 bases and J by 1 base, and 18 bases separated the two germline ends.

This chain links TRBV2 with TRBJ1-5; D might be TRBD1 (5 bases). The germline CDR1 and CDR2 sequences are SNHLY and FYNNEI. The CDR3 extends over 15 amino acids. V lost 4 bases and J 11 bases, leaving 21 bases between the germline ends. The CDR3 spells CASSVTEPRIGAQHF. The CDR3 DNA reads as TGTGCCAGCAGTGTGACAGAACCCCGGATAGGAGCCCAGCATTTT.

This chain links TRBV11-3 with TRBJ2-5; a weak D match, TRBD2 (5 bases). CDR1 and CDR2 from the germline V gene are SGHNT and YENEEA. The CDR3 runs 13 residues. V shed 5 bases and J shed 5 bases, with 12 bases lying between them. CDR3 region: CASSPGSGETQYF. CDR3 sequence (DNA): TGTGCCAGCAGCCCGGGGTCTGGGGAGACCCAGTACTTC.

This chain connects TRBV6-1 to TRBJ2-4; 8 bases match TRBD1. The CDR3 loop spans 15 amino acids. The germline gives CDR1 MNHNS, CDR2 SASEGT. Trimming at V came to 6 bases and at J to 0 bases, leaving 4 bases not matched to a gene. The CDR3 DNA reads as TGTGCCAGCAGGATACAGGGGGTAGCCAAAAACATTCAGTACTTC. The encoded protein is CASRIQGVAKNIQYF.

The chain joins TRBV6-5 to TRBJ2-2; possibly TRBD2 for D (7 bases). The V end lost 5 bases, the J end lost 3 bases, and 13 bases lay between the germline ends. CDR3 length: 15 amino acids. Germline assignment: CDR1 MNHEY and CDR2 SVGAGI. As DNA, the CDR3 is TGTGCCAGCAGTCCCCCGGGGGGCCACACCGGGGAGCTGTTTTTT. Translation: CASSPPGGHTGELFF.

The genes are TRBV11-2 and TRBJ2-5; TRBD1 agrees at 9 bases. The DNA end lines up better with TRBJ2-7; the J call may be wrong. The CDR3 is made up of 13 amino acids. The germline gives CDR1 SGHAT, CDR2 FQNNGV. The CDR3: CASSSGQGREQYF. In nucleotides, the CDR3 is TGTGCCAGCAGCTCGGGACAGGGCCGCGAGCAGTACTTC.

Only a few counts were recorded for this clone. This sample also contains other DNA sequences that code for the same CDR3. The rearrangement joins TRBV5-1 to TRBJ2-7, with 10 bases matching TRBD2. The V and J ends lost 0 bases and 1 base, in that order; junction bases with no gene match: 4. The CDR3 totals 16 residues. Germline loops: CDR1 SGHRS, CDR2 YFSETQ. The DNA of the CDR3 is TGCGCCAGCAGCTTGGCCCCTAGCGGGGGATCCTACGAGCAGTACTTC. Translated: CASSLAPSGGSYEQYF.

The J gene is TRBJ1-5, the V gene TRBV28, with D possibly being TRBD1 (6 bases). The V gene lost 1 base and the J gene lost 0 bases, with 10 bases spanning the gap. Germline CDR1 and CDR2: MDHEN and SYDVKM. The CDR3 covers 16 residues. CDR3 nucleotides: TGTGCCAGCAGTTTATCAGGGGACCCTAGCAATCAGCCCCAGCATTTT. It specifies CASSLSGDPSNQPQHF. Variable domain in full (rest from reference TRBV28 and TRBJ1-5): DVKVTQSSRYLVKRTGEKVFLECVQDMDHENMFWYRQDPGLGLRLIYFSYDVKMKEKGDIPEGYSVSREKKERFSLILESASTNQTSMYLCASSLSGDPSNQPQHFGDGTRLSIL.

The CDR3 sequence: CASSGRGWAGGHEQYF. CDR3 bases: TGTGCCAGCAGTGGTCGGGGATGGGCGGGAGGCCACGAGCAGTACTTC. The chain employs TRBV28 and TRBJ2-7, with TRBD2 matching 8 bases. Germline-derived CDR1 and CDR2 are MDHEN and SYDVKM. There are 16 residues in the CDR3. The V gene end was trimmed by 5 bases and the J gene end by 5 bases; junction bases not matched to a gene: 14.

This sequence joins TRBV28 and TRBJ1-4; D gene ambiguous. Per germline, CDR1 MDHEN and CDR2 SYDVKM. V lost 5 bases and J 3 bases, leaving 16 bases between the germline ends. The CDR3 consists of 16 residues. CDR3 sequence reads: CASSPPQTEPNEKLFF. The CDR3, as DNA: TGTGCCAGCAGTCCACCACAGACGGAGCCTAATGAAAAACTGTTTTTT.

This rearrangement joins TRBV7-9 to TRBJ2-2, with unresolved D. Between the trimmed V and J ends, which lost 5 bases and 0 bases, there was a span of 10 bases. This CDR3 is 15 amino acids long. The germline V gene has CDR1 SEHNR and CDR2 FQNEAQ (reference sequence). CDR3 region: CASSPSRPNTGELFF. In DNA form, the CDR3 reads TGTGCCAGCAGCCCGTCCAGGCCGAACACCGGGGAGCTGTTTTTT. Together with reference TRBV7-9 and TRBJ2-2, the CDR3 gives the full variable domain: DTGVSQNPRHKITKRGQNVTFRCDPISEHNRLYWYRQTLGQGPEFLTYFQNEAQLEKSRLLSDRFSAERPKGSFSTLEIQRTEQGDSAMYLCASSPSRPNTGELFFGEGSRLTVL.

The V and J genes are TRBV15 and TRBJ2-1; possibly TRBD2 for D (6 bases). The CDR3 consists of 18 residues. Germline loops: CDR1 LNHNV, CDR2 YYDKDF (reference sequence). V dropped 6 bases and J dropped 0 bases, with 21 bases sitting between them. Here the CDR3 DNA reads TGTGCCACCAGGGACGGCGGGACCTCCCAGAGCTCCTACAATGAGCAGTTCTTC. Protein sequence: CATRDGGTSQSSYNEQFF.

In DNA, the CDR3 is TGTGCCAGCAGCTTACCGGACAGGGGGGTCGGGGAGACCCAGTACTTC. It codes for CASSLPDRGVGETQYF. The chain carries TRBV7-9 and TRBJ2-5; 10 bases match TRBD1. The germline gives CDR1 SEHNR, CDR2 FQNEAQ (reference sequence). V shed 2 bases and J 5 bases; nucleotides not matched to a gene: 8. The CDR3 covers 16 residues.

This sequence joins TRBV7-2 and TRBJ2-1; TRBD1 matches at 12 bases. Per the germline V gene, CDR1 is SGHTA and CDR2 is FQGNSA. J lost 10 bases, V lost 3 bases, and 10 bases had no gene match. CDR3 size: 16 residues. The CDR3 is CASSFNRDRGLREQFF. The DNA for the CDR3 is TGTGCCAGCAGCTTCAATAGGGACAGGGGGCTAAGAGAGCAGTTCTTC. The complete variable domain, with remaining parts taken from reference TRBV7-2 and TRBJ2-1, reads GAGVSQSPSNKVTEKGKDVELRCDPISGHTALYWYRQSLGQGLEFLIYFQGNSAPDKSGLPSDRFSAERTGGSVSTLTIQRTQQEDSAVYLCASSFNRDRGLREQFFGPGTRLTVL.

This chain joins TRBV5-1 and TRBJ2-5, with a weak D call TRBD2 (6 bases). Trimming cost V 0 bases and J 4 bases, with 19 bases left between them. Germline loops: CDR1 SGHRS, CDR2 YFSETQ. This CDR3 contains 17 residues. The CDR3 protein is CASSLGFQRAPRETQYF. In nucleotides, the CDR3 is TGCGCCAGCAGCTTGGGCTTCCAGCGGGCACCGCGAGAGACCCAGTACTTC.